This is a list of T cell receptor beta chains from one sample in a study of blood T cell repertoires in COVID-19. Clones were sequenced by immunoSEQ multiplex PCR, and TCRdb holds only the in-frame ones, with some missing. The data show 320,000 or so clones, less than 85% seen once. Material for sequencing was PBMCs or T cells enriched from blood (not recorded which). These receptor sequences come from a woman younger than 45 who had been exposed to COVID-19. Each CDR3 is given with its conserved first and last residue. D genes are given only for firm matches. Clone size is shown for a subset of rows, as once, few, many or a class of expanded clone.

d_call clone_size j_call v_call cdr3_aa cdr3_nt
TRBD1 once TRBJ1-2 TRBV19 CASSRRSLTGGFGGYTF TGTGCCAGTAGTAGAAGATCCTTGACAGGGGGCTTTGGTGGCTACACCTTC
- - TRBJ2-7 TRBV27 CASSPASSYEQYF TGTGCCAGCAGCCCCGCTAGCTCCTACGAGCAGTACTTC
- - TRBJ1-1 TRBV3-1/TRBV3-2 CASTRGDEASPNTEAFF TGTGCCAGTACTCGGGGGGACGAGGCGTCCCCTAACACTGAAGCTTTCTTT
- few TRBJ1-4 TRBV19 CASSEAGDEKLFF TGTGCCAGTAGTGAGGCAGGGGATGAAAAACTGTTTTTT
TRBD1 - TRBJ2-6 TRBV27 CASSPPGQGIGVLTF TGTGCCAGCAGTCCTCCGGGACAGGGGATCGGCGTCCTGACTTTC
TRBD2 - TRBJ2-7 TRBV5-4 CASSLANGELAGDYEQYF TGTGCCAGCAGCTTGGCCAACGGCGAGCTAGCGGGAGACTACGAGCAGTACTTC
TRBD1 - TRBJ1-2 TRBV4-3 CASSQDYRDRNYGYTF TGCGCCAGCAGCCAAGATTACCGGGACAGAAACTATGGCTACACCTTC
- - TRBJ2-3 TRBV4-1 CASSQYTRGGLGDTQYF TGCGCCAGCAGCCAATACACCCGGGGAGGCTTGGGAGATACGCAGTATTTT
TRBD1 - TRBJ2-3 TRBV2 CASCSPRDRGTPDTQYF TGTGCCAGTTGTAGCCCTCGGGACAGGGGAACCCCAGATACGCAGTATTTT
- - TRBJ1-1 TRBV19 CASSILDAENTEAFF TGTGCCAGTAGTATTCTAGACGCCGAAAACACTGAAGCTTTCTTT
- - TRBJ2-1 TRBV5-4 CASSLDPASDNEQFF TGTGCCAGCAGCTTGGACCCCGCGTCCGACAATGAGCAGTTCTTC
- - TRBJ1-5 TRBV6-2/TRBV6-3 CASSSGQPQHF TGTGCCAGCAGTTCGGGACAGCCCCAGCATTTT
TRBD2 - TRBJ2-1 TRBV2 CASTRLAGGNEQFF TGTGCCAGCACCCGACTAGCGGGAGGCAATGAGCAGTTCTTC
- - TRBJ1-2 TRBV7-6 CASSLDRMGYTF TGTGCCAGCAGCTTAGACAGGATGGGCTACACCTTC
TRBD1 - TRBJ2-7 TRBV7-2 CASSDGTGGYYEQYF TGTGCCAGCAGCGACGGGACAGGGGGCTACTACGAGCAGTACTTC
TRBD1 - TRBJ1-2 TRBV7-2 CASKTRGTGTAGGYTF TGTGCCAGCAAGACCAGGGGGACAGGGACGGCGGGTGGCTACACCTTC
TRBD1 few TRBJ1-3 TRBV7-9 CASSLRDRGSNTIYF TGTGCCAGCAGCTTAAGGGACAGGGGTTCAAACACCATATATTTT
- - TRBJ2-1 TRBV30 CAWSVLYEQFF TGTGCCTGGAGTGTTCTATATGAGCAGTTCTTC
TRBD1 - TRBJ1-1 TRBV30 CAWSVSQGAGWDTEAFF TGTGCCTGGAGTGTATCCCAGGGGGCTGGATGGGACACTGAAGCTTTCTTT
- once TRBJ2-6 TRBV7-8 CASSLSPQGPGANVLTF TGTGCCAGCAGCTTATCTCCCCAGGGCCCTGGGGCCAACGTCCTGACTTTC
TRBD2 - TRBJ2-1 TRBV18 CASSSIEGLGLVYGEQFF TGTGCCAGCTCATCCATAGAAGGGCTTGGACTAGTCTATGGTGAGCAGTTCTTC
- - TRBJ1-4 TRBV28 CASSSESARNEKLFF TGTGCCAGCAGTTCCGAATCAGCGAGGAATGAAAAACTGTTTTTT
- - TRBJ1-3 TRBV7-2 CASSLSISGNTIYF TGTGCCAGCAGCTTATCAATCTCTGGAAACACCATATATTTT
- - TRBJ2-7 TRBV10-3 CAISESGISYEQYF TGTGCCATCAGTGAATCAGGGATTTCCTACGAGCAGTACTTC
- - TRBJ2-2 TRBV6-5 CASSYRAGAPGGELFF TGTGCCAGCAGTTACAGGGCGGGGGCGCCCGGCGGGGAGCTGTTTTTT
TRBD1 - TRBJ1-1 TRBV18 CASSHRGEDTEAFF TGTGCCAGCTCACACAGGGGGGAGGATACTGAAGCTTTCTTT
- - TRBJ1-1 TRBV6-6 CASSPAGTEAFF TGTGCCAGCAGCCCAGCAGGCACTGAAGCTTTCTTT
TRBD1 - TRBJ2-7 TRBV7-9 CASSSADREYEQYF TGTGCCAGCAGCTCCGCGGACAGGGAGTACGAGCAGTACTTC
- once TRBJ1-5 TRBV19 CASSIGGVQPQHF TGTGCCAGTAGTATCGGGGGGGTTCAGCCCCAGCATTTT
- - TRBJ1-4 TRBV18 CASSPPGADNEKLFF TGTGCCAGCTCACCACCAGGGGCCGATAATGAAAAACTGTTTTTT
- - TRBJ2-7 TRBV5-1 CASSLGQVSWYEQYF TGCGCCAGCAGCTTGGGGCAGGTATCGTGGTACGAGCAGTACTTC
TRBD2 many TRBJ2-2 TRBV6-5 CASVKSSGNTGELFF TGTGCCAGCGTCAAATCTAGCGGTAACACCGGGGAGCTGTTTTTT
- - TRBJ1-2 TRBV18 CASSPPGIEGYTF TGTGCCAGCTCACCCCCAGGGATAGAGGGCTACACCTTC
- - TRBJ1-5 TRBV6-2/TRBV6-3 CASSYPPKQGDQPQHF TGTGCCAGCAGTTACCCCCCCAAACAGGGTGATCAGCCCCAGCATTTT
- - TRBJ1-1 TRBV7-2 CASSPSLNTEAFF TGTGCCAGCAGCCCAAGCCTGAACACTGAAGCTTTCTTT
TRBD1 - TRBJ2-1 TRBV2 CASSLDRGSYNEQFF TGTGCCAGCAGCCTCGACAGGGGGAGCTACAATGAGCAGTTCTTC
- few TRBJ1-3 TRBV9 CASSASSGNTIYF TGTGCCAGCAGCGCCAGCTCTGGAAACACCATATATTTT
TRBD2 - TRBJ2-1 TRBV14 CASSQGQTSGRGNEQFF TGTGCCAGCAGCCAAGGGCAGACTAGCGGGAGGGGTAATGAGCAGTTCTTC
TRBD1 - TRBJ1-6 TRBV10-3 CAISAGGNNSPLHF TGTGCCATCAGTGCAGGGGGTAATAATTCACCCCTCCACTTT
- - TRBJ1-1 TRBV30 CAWTGLFTEAFF TGTGCCTGGACAGGGTTGTTCACTGAAGCTTTCTTT
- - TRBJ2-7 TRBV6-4 CASRVAGAYEQYF TGTGCCAGCAGGGTCGCAGGGGCCTACGAGCAGTACTTC
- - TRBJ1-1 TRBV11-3 CASSSTVNTEAFF TGTGCCAGCAGCTCGACAGTGAACACTGAAGCTTTCTTT
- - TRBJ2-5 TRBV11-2 CASSSSLKTSSKTQYF TGTGCCAGCAGCTCTTCATTAAAGACTAGTTCCAAGACCCAGTACTTC
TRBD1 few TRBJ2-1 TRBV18 CASSPTIIPGGSYNEQFF TGTGCCAGCTCACCCACAATAATCCCAGGGGGCTCCTACAATGAGCAGTTCTTC
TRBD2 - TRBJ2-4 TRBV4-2 CASSQDPFGGGAGENIQYF TGTGCCAGCAGCCAAGACCCTTTTGGCGGGGGGGCCGGGGAAAACATTCAGTACTTC
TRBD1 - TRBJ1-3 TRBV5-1 CASSNQGASGNTIYF TGCGCCAGCAGCAATCAGGGGGCTTCGGGAAACACCATATATTTT
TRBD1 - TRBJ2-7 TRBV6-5 CASSYSHGTGAYEQYF TGTGCCAGCAGTTACTCGCATGGGACAGGGGCGTACGAGCAGTACTTC
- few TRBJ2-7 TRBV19 CASSRAGTYEQYF TGTGCCAGTAGTAGGGCAGGGACCTACGAGCAGTACTTC
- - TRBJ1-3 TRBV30 CAWSEGTPGNTIYF TGTGCCTGGAGTGAGGGGACTCCTGGAAACACCATATATTTT
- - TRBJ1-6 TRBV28 CASRNLSGSNSPLHF TGTGCCAGCAGAAATCTCTCGGGGTCTAATTCACCCCTCCACTTT
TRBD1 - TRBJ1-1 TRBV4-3 CASSQEWMDRGTEAFF TGCGCCAGCAGCCAAGAATGGATGGACAGGGGGACTGAAGCTTTCTTT